Following are 3 T cell receptor beta chains from one sample sequenced in a study of blood T cell repertoires in COVID-19. Using immunoSEQ multiplex PCR, the repertoire was profiled, and TCRdb retains in-frame clones only, with some absent. The table lists 50,000 to 65,000 clones, around nine tenths of them singletons, with 1% in the top ten. The sequencing sample was made of peripheral blood. The source is a man between 65 and 79 years old with acute or convalescent COVID-19.

This clone appeared a few times. The chain recombines TRBV12-3 or TRBV12-4 with TRBJ2-3; maybe TRBD2 (5 bases). The germline V and J ends were trimmed by 4 bases and 1 base, with 6 bases remaining between them. The CDR3 is made up of 13 amino acids. CDR3 region: CASSSLGTDTQYF. As DNA, the CDR3 is TGTGCCAGCAGTTCACTAGGCACAGATACGCAGTATTTT.

The rearrangement links TRBV5-1 to TRBJ1-1, with 9 bases identical to TRBD1. Unmatched junction bases numbered 6, after V lost 4 bases and J lost 5 bases. Germline loops: CDR1 SGHRS, CDR2 YFSETQ. The CDR3 runs 14 residues. CDR3 bases: TGCGCCAGCAGCGCGAGACAGGGGGGGACTGAAGCTTTCTTT. Its translation is CASSARQGGTEAFF.

The chain has TRBV7-2 and TRBJ1-5; 8 positions agree with TRBD1. Per germline, CDR1 SGHTA and CDR2 FQGNSA. This CDR3 contains 14 residues. V shed 5 bases and J 7 bases; nucleotides not matched to a gene: 7. The DNA of the CDR3 is TGTGCCAGCAGCGGGGACAGGAGGGTCCAGCCCCAGCATTTT. As protein: CASSGDRRVQPQHF.